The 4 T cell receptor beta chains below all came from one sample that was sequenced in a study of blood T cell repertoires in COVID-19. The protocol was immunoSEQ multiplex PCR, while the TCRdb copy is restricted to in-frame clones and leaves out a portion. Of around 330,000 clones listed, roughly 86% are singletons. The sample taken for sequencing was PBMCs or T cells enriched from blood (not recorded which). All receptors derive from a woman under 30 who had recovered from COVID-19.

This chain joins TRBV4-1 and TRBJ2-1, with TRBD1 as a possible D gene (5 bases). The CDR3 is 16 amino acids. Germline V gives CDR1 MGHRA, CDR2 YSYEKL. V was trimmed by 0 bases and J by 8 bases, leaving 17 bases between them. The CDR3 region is CASSQDLGQGWDEQFF. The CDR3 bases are TGCGCCAGCAGCCAAGATTTGGGCCAGGGTTGGGATGAGCAGTTCTTC.

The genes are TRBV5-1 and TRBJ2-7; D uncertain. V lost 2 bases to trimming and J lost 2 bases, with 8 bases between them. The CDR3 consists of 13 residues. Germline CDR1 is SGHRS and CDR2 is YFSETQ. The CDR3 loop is CASSFTPTYEQYF. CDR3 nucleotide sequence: TGCGCCAGCAGCTTTACACCAACCTACGAGCAGTACTTC.

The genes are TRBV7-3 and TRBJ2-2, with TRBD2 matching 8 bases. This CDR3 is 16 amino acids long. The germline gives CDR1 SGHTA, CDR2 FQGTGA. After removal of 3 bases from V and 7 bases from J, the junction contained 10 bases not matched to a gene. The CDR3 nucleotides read TGTGCCAGCAGCTTGTTCGGGAGGGCCTTCAACGGGGAGCTGTTTTTT. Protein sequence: CASSLFGRAFNGELFF. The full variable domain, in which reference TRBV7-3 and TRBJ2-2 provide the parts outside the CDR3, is GAGVSQTPSNKVTEKGKYVELRCDPISGHTALYWYRQSLGQGPEFLIYFQGTGAADDSGLPNDRFFAVRPEGSVSTLKIQRTERGDSAVYLCASSLFGRAFNGELFFGEGSRLTVL.

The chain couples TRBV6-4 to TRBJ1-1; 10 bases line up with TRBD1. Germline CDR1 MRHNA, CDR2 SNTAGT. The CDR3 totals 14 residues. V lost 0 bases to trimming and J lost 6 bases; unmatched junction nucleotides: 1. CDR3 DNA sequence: TGTGCCAGCAGTGACTCGGACAGGGGGTCTGAAGCTTTCTTT. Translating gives CASSDSDRGSEAFF.